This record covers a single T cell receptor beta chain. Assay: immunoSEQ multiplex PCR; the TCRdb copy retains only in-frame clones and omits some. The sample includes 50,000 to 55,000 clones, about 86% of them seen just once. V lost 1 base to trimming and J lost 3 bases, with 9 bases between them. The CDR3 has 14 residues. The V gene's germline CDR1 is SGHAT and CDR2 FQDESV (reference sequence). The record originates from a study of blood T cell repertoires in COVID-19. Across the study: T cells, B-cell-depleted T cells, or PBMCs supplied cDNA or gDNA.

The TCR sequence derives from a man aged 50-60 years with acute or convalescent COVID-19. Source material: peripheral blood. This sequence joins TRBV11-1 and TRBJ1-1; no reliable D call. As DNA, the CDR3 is TGTGCCAGCAGCTTAGGAGGAGCATACACTGAAGCTTTCTTT. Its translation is CASSLGGAYTEAFF.